A single sample is the source of the 19 T cell receptor beta chains below, sequenced in a study. TCRdb re-called the 5' RACE reads through MiXCR, storing one row per CDR3 protein. The table has some 60,000 distinct CDR3 sequences, roughly 30% seen once. The sample taken for sequencing was tumor-infiltrating naive CD4+ T cells sorted from the breast tumor. The subset was: naive CD4+ T cells, CD4+CD45RA+CD25-. These receptors were taken from a female donor with breast cancer.

This clonotype was counted many times. This chain links TRBV6-5 with TRBJ1-5; tentatively, D is TRBD1 (5 bases). V was cut by 6 bases and J by 5 bases, with 14 bases left in between. Germline V lookup: CDR1 MNHEY, CDR2 SVGAGI. The CDR3 extends over 14 amino acids. The CDR3 sequence is CASSSYDSYQPQHF. The CDR3 DNA sequence: TGTGCCAGCAGCTCTTACGACAGTTATCAGCCCCAGCATTTT.

The CDR3 here is CASSPSGIADTQYF. For the CDR3, the DNA is TGCGCCAGCAGCCCCAGCGGGATCGCAGATACGCAGTATTTT. V and J are TRBV4-3 and TRBJ2-3, with 7 nucleotides matching TRBD2. The CDR3 length is 14 residues. Germline V gene lookup returns CDR1 LGHNA and CDR2 YSLEER. The V segment lost 4 bases and the J segment 4 bases; nucleotides outside the gene matches: 5.

This clonotype was observed a handful of times. The CDR3 sequence is CSARDAGGDQETQYF. DNA for the CDR3: TGCAGTGCTAGAGATGCGGGAGGTGACCAAGAGACCCAGTACTTC. J is TRBJ2-5 and V is TRBV20-1, with 8 bases fitting TRBD2. J gave up 0 bases and V 0 bases, and 3 bases lay outside the gene matches. CDR1 is DFQATT, CDR2 SNEGSKA, per germline (reference sequence). The CDR3 runs to 15 residues.

This clonotype was seen more than once but under ten times. This rearrangement joins TRBV7-9 to TRBJ2-7, with D possibly matching TRBD1 (6 bases). The CDR3 has 14 residues. CDR1 SEHNR and CDR2 FQNEAQ come from the germline V gene (reference sequence). The V end lost 5 bases, the J end lost 3 bases, and 14 bases lay between the germline ends. CDR3 in amino acids: CASSRRDTVYEQYF. CDR3 sequence (DNA): TGTGCCAGCAGCCGCCGGGACACCGTCTACGAGCAGTACTTC.

This chain joins TRBV20-1 and TRBJ1-2; D gene unclear. The CDR3 totals 12 residues. Germline CDR1 and CDR2: DFQATT and SNEGSKA (reference sequence). CDR3 loop: CTSFSPIYGYTF. The CDR3 nucleotides read TGCACCAGTTTTTCCCCGATTTATGGCTACACCTTC.

Turning to this clonotype: Germline is not matched at one junction end, which may reflect a read error. The chain recombines TRBV12-3 or TRBV12-4 with TRBJ1-2; D is undetermined. The CDR3 contains 15 residues. The CDR3 region has the DNA TGTGTCAGCAGTTTAGGGCGGAGAGCTAACTATGGCTACACCTTC. Amino acid sequence: CVSSLGRRANYGYTF.

There are a few counts of this clonotype. V and J are TRBV6-1 and TRBJ1-1; D may be TRBD1 (6 bases). Between the trimmed V and J ends, which lost 4 bases and 3 bases, there was a span of 9 bases. The CDR3 runs 13 residues. Germline V CDR1 and CDR2: MNHNS, SASEGT. This CDR3 reads CASSGRTDTEAFF. The CDR3 DNA follows: TGTGCCAGCAGTGGACGGACAGACACTGAAGCTTTCTTT.

About this clonotype itself: The junction departs from germline at one end; a sequencing error may be responsible. The genes are TRBV6-1 and TRBJ1-2; D is unclear. This CDR3 has 14 amino acids. Germline-derived CDR1 and CDR2 are MNHNS and SASEGT. CDR3 DNA sequence: TGTACCAGCAGTGAACTCTGGTCCTCATATGGCTACACCTTC. Translation: CTSSELWSSYGYTF.

This clonotype occurred a few times. This sequence joins TRBV7-2 and TRBJ1-5; D is undetermined. Germline loops: CDR1 SGHTA, CDR2 FQGNSA. Trimming shortened V by 2 bases and J by 2 bases, and 7 bases separated the two germline ends. The CDR3 is 14 amino acids. The CDR3 loop is CTSSLSGGNQPQHF. Written as DNA, the CDR3 is TGTACCAGCAGCTTATCCGGTGGCAATCAGCCCCAGCATTTT.

There are a few counts of this clonotype. The J gene is TRBJ1-2, the V gene TRBV14; D not resolved. V was clipped by 4 bases and J by 5 bases, with 11 bases between them. This CDR3 is 13 amino acids long. Germline values: CDR1 SGHDN, CDR2 FVKESK. The CDR3 DNA follows: TGTGCCAGCAGCCCTACAAGGCGATATGGCTACACCTTC. Translated, it gives CASSPTRRYGYTF.

This clonotype was seen a handful of times. The V call is TRBV5-1, the J call TRBJ2-5; D unresolved. V shed 2 bases and J shed 0 bases, with 2 bases lying between them. The germline V gene encodes CDR1 SGHRS and CDR2 YFSETQ. This CDR3 region has 12 residues. Here the CDR3 reads CASSLNQETQYF. CDR3 DNA: TGCGCCAGCAGCTTAAACCAAGAGACCCAGTACTTC.

The sample holds many counts of this clonotype. The chain carries TRBV6-2 or TRBV6-3 and TRBJ2-3; D is unresolved. Deletions cut 6 bases from V and 2 bases from J, with 18 bases between. In germline, CDR1 is MNHEY, CDR2 SVGEGT. This CDR3 is built from 16 residues. The CDR3 loop is CASRDTGVRFTDTQYF. CDR3 bases: TGTGCCAGCAGGGATACCGGCGTTCGGTTCACAGATACGCAGTATTTT.

The chain is built from TRBV12-3 or TRBV12-4 and TRBJ2-7; D gene uncertain. V was trimmed by 5 bases and J by 10 bases, leaving 24 bases between them. The CDR3 covers 15 residues. The CDR3: CASSPIRRAPGVQYF. The CDR3 DNA reads as TGTGCCAGCAGTCCCATCCGCCGAGCGCCCGGCGTCCAGTACTTC.

This clonotype was detected ten times or more. The V call is TRBV20-1, the J call TRBJ1-2, with a tentative D call TRBD1 (6 bases). The CDR3 runs to 13 residues. V lost 6 bases and J 8 bases, leaving 19 bases between the germline ends. The germline V gene has CDR1 DFQATT and CDR2 SNEGSKA (reference sequence). As DNA, the CDR3 is TGCAGTGCAAATGACAGGCCGGGGGAAGGCTACACCTTC. The encoded protein is CSANDRPGEGYTF.

This clonotype occurred a few times. V is TRBV7-3 and J is TRBJ2-2; 7 bases line up with TRBD2. V trimming: 5 bases; J trimming: 4 bases; junction bases outside the gene matches: 13. This CDR3 region has 17 residues. Germline lookup yields CDR1 SGHTA and CDR2 FQGTGA. This CDR3 is CASSPYPGRVSTGELFF. The CDR3 DNA reads TGTGCCAGCAGCCCCTATCCGGGGAGGGTGAGCACCGGGGAGCTGTTTTTT.

CDR3 nucleotide sequence: TGTGCCAGCAGCTTAACTCGACAGGTCAACTATGGCTACACCTTC. Protein sequence: CASSLTRQVNYGYTF. The genes are TRBV7-2 and TRBJ1-2; weak D call: TRBD1 (6 bases). The CDR3 runs to 15 residues. CDR1 and CDR2 from the germline V gene are SGHTA and FQGNSA. V was cut by 2 bases and J by 2 bases, with 12 bases left in between.

The chain employs TRBV7-9 and TRBJ1-1; the D gene is possibly TRBD1 (5 bases). V was cut by 6 bases and J by 4 bases, with 12 bases left in between. Germline lookup yields CDR1 SEHNR and CDR2 FQNEAQ (reference sequence). The CDR3 is 13 amino acids. The DNA of the CDR3 is TGTGCCAGCAGGTTCGCAGGGATCACTGAAGCTTTCTTT. Translated: CASRFAGITEAFF.

This clonotype showed up just a few times. The V gene is TRBV12-3 or TRBV12-4, the J gene TRBJ1-3; D perhaps matches TRBD1 (5 bases). This CDR3 has 14 amino acids. Trimming removed 3 bases from V and 0 bases from J, with 6 bases in between. This chain's CDR3 is CASSFQGSGNTIYF. CDR3 coding DNA: TGTGCCAGCAGTTTCCAGGGCTCTGGAAACACCATATATTTT.

This chain uses TRBV6-2 or TRBV6-3 with TRBJ2-7; 8 bases map to TRBD2. CDR1 and CDR2 (germline): MNHEY, SVGEGT. The V segment lost 6 bases and the J segment 0 bases; nucleotides outside the gene matches: 7. This CDR3 is 15 amino acids long. CDR3 DNA sequence: TGTGCCAGCAGACCCCCTAGCGGGTCCTCCTACGAGCAGTACTTC. Translating it yields CASRPPSGSSYEQYF.